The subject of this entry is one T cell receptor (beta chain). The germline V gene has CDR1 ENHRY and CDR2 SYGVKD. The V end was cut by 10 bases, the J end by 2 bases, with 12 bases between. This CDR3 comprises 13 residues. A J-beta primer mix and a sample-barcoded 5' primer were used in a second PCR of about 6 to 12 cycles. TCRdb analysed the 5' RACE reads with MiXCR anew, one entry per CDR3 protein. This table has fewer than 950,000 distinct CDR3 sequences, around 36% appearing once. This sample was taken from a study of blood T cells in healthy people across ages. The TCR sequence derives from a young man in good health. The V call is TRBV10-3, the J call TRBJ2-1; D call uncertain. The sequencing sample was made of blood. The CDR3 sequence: CASTARPYNEQFF. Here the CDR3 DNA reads TGTGCCAGCACGGCCAGACCCTACAATGAGCAGTTCTTC.